Below, 17 T cell receptor beta chains from the same sample are listed, as sequenced in a study of identical twins. TCRdb itself ran the 5' RACE reads through MiXCR, one entry per CDR3 protein. The table shows 300,000 or so distinct CDR3 sequences, with 9.5% occurring only once. The sample was also reused in another study, on yellow fever vaccine responses in identical twins.

The material sequenced was CD8+ T cells sorted from blood. These receptors were collected from a woman under 30 in good health.

The chain joins TRBV12-3 or TRBV12-4 to TRBJ2-5; 13 bases agree with TRBD2. CDR3 length: 16 residues. Unmatched junction bases numbered 5, after V lost 6 bases and J lost 1 base. CDR3: CASSRTSGGAQETQYF. CDR3 nucleotide sequence: TGTGCCAGCAGCCGTACTAGCGGGGGGGCCCAAGAGACCCAGTACTTC.

Many counts were recorded for this clonotype. The rearrangement joins TRBV7-9 to TRBJ2-7; 8 nucleotides align to TRBD1. Germline assignment: CDR1 SEHNR and CDR2 FQNEAQ (reference sequence). V lost 6 bases and J lost 2; bases outside the gene matches: 3. The CDR3 length is 13 residues. The CDR3 region is CASRGQGAYEQYF. The CDR3 DNA follows: TGTGCCAGCAGAGGACAGGGTGCCTACGAGCAGTACTTC. Full variable domain (outside the CDR3, taken from reference TRBV7-9 and TRBJ2-7): DTGVSQNPRHKITKRGQNVTFRCDPISEHNRLYWYRQTLGQGPEFLTYFQNEAQLEKSRLLSDRFSAERPKGSFSTLEIQRTEQGDSAMYLCASRGQGAYEQYFGPGTRLTVT.

This clonotype was recorded at least ten times. The CDR3 sequence: CASSQGQGHTDTQYF. The CDR3, as DNA: TGTGCCAGCAGCCAAGGACAGGGACACACAGATACGCAGTATTTT. The gene calls are TRBV3-1 and TRBJ2-3, with 7 bases that match TRBD1. Trimming cost V 1 base and J 2 bases; bases outside gene matches: 3. CDR3 size: 15 residues. The germline V gene has CDR1 LGHDT and CDR2 YNNKEL (reference sequence).

This rearrangement joins TRBV10-3 to TRBJ2-5; 16 bases align to TRBD2. J gave up 0 bases and V 0 bases, and 4 bases lay outside the gene matches. In germline, CDR1 is ENHRY, CDR2 SYGVKD. This CDR3 is built from 19 residues. The CDR3 nucleotides read TGTGCCATCAGTGAGTCGGGACTAGCGGGGGGGCCGTACCAAGAGACCCAGTACTTC. This encodes CAISESGLAGGPYQETQYF.

The chain has TRBV24-1 and TRBJ2-1; TRBD2 matches at 7 bases. V lost 0 bases, J lost 8 bases, and 12 bases stayed unmatched. This CDR3 is built from 17 residues. CDR1 is KGHDR, CDR2 SFDVKD, per germline. CDR3 sequence reads: CATSDLRGGREGHEQFF. The CDR3 nucleotides read TGTGCCACCAGTGATTTGCGGGGAGGGAGGGAGGGCCATGAGCAGTTCTTC.

This clonotype was seen more than once but under ten times. This chain connects TRBV9 to TRBJ2-1; 12 nucleotides line up with TRBD2. Germline CDR1 and CDR2: SGDLS and YYNGEE. J was trimmed by 9 bases and V by 0 bases; bases with no gene match: 7. The CDR3 extends over 16 amino acids. The CDR3 region has the DNA TGTGCCAGCAGCGTAGAGTCTAGCGGGGGGGCTGGTGAGCAGTTCTTC. Translation: CASSVESSGGAGEQFF. Supplemented by reference TRBV9 and TRBJ2-1, the full variable domain reads DSGVTQTPKHLITATGQRVTLRCSPRSGDLSVYWYQQSLDQGLQFLIQYYNGEERAKGNILERFSAQQFPDLHSELNLSSLELGDSALYFCASSVESSGGAGEQFFGPGTRLTVL.

V gene TRBV6-2 or TRBV6-3 combines with J gene TRBJ2-7; 12 bases map to TRBD2. Germline V gives CDR1 MNHEY, CDR2 SVGEGT. CDR3 size: 17 residues. The V and J ends lost 2 bases and 0 bases, in that order; junction bases with no gene match: 5. The CDR3 loop reads CASSYQTSGRRSYEQYF. CDR3 nucleotide sequence: TGTGCCAGCAGTTACCAGACTAGCGGGAGACGCTCCTACGAGCAGTACTTC.

This clonotype has ten or more counts. CDR3 DNA sequence: TGCGCCAGCAGCTTGGTATCAGCTACTAACTATGGCTACACCTTC. It codes for CASSLVSATNYGYTF. This sequence joins TRBV5-1 and TRBJ1-2; D not certain. Germline CDR1 is SGHRS and CDR2 is YFSETQ. V dropped 0 bases and J dropped 0 bases, with 9 bases sitting between them. CDR3 size: 15 residues.

The chain carries TRBV27 and TRBJ2-3; D gene ambiguous. V dropped 3 bases and J dropped 2 bases, with 9 bases sitting between them. Germline lookup yields CDR1 MNHEY and CDR2 SMNVEV (reference sequence). The CDR3 totals 14 residues. CDR3 nucleotide sequence: TGTGCCAGCAGTTTTTCACCTAACACAGATACGCAGTATTTT. Protein product: CASSFSPNTDTQYF.

This clonotype was seen only once. The rearrangement links TRBV5-4 to TRBJ2-1; 12 bases match TRBD2. CDR1 and CDR2 (germline): SGHNT, YYREEE (reference sequence). CDR3 size: 17 residues. Losses at the gene ends were 1 base for V and 6 bases for J; bases not matched to a gene: 8. CDR3 coding DNA: TGTGCCAGCAGCTTGCGGCTAGCGGGAGGGCGGGCCAATGAGCAGTTCTTC. As protein: CASSLRLAGGRANEQFF.

At least ten counts were recorded for this clonotype. This sequence joins TRBV15 and TRBJ1-2; D remains ambiguous. V was cut by 4 bases and J by 0 bases, with 9 bases left in between. The CDR3 is 14 amino acids. CDR1 is LNHNV, CDR2 YYDKDF, per germline (reference sequence). The CDR3 coding sequence is TGTGCCACCAGCATCGATCAAGCTAACTATGGCTACACCTTC. Its protein product is CATSIDQANYGYTF.

This clonotype showed up just a few times. This chain connects TRBV20-1 to TRBJ2-7, with 7 bases fitting TRBD1. The CDR3 contains 14 residues. Germline V gene lookup returns CDR1 DFQATT and CDR2 SNEGSKA (reference sequence). V dropped 2 bases and J dropped 6; count of bases not matched to a gene: 10. The CDR3 bases are TGCAGTGCTAGACCCCGGGACAGTTTTGTCGAGCAGTACTTC. It encodes CSARPRDSFVEQYF.

This clonotype appeared a few times. This chain's CDR3 is CSVEKGYEQYF. CDR3 in DNA: TGCAGCGTTGAAAAGGGTTACGAGCAGTACTTC. The chain recombines TRBV29-1 with TRBJ2-7; D gene uncertain. Trimming removed 2 bases at V and 4 bases at J, with 6 bases between. Germline CDR1 SQVTM, CDR2 ANQGSEA. The CDR3 is 11 amino acids.

This clonotype was seen only a few times. The chain recombines TRBV6-1 with TRBJ2-3; D may be TRBD2 (6 bases). Trimming pared 5 bases from V and 3 bases from J, leaving 15 bases between. CDR1 and CDR2 (germline): MNHNS, SASEGT. This CDR3 is 15 amino acids long. The DNA for the CDR3 is TGTGCCAGCAGTCATGCCGGAGGGACTACAGATACGCAGTATTTT. It specifies CASSHAGGTTDTQYF.

The rearrangement links TRBV7-9 to TRBJ2-1; 8 bases agree with TRBD1. With 8 bases clipped from V and 3 bases from J, the junction kept 9 bases outside the gene matches. The CDR3 is made up of 15 amino acids. Germline V lookup: CDR1 SEHNR, CDR2 FQNEAQ (reference sequence). This CDR3 reads CASYIGTGLYNEQFF. CDR3 nucleotide sequence: TGTGCCAGCTATATAGGGACAGGTCTCTACAATGAGCAGTTCTTC.

Many counts were recorded for this clonotype. The genes are TRBV29-1 and TRBJ2-7; D not certain. V lost 3 bases to trimming and J lost 1 base, with 10 bases between them. The CDR3 extends over 13 amino acids. Germline V gene sequence: CDR1 SQVTM, CDR2 ANQGSEA. DNA for the CDR3: TGCAGCGTTGATTCTGGTTTTTCCTACGAGCAGTACTTC. Translation gives CSVDSGFSYEQYF.

The chain's CDR3 is CASSVPGQGSPNTEAFF. CDR3 sequence (DNA): TGTGCCAGCAGTGTCCCGGGACAGGGGTCACCGAACACTGAAGCTTTCTTT. The chain links TRBV28 to TRBJ1-1; 10 bases agree with TRBD1. V shed 5 bases and J 1 base; nucleotides not matched to a gene: 10. Germline V gene lookup returns CDR1 MDHEN and CDR2 SYDVKM. This CDR3 has 17 amino acids.